These 8 T cell receptor beta chains were all obtained from the same sample, sequenced in a study of cytomegalovirus exposure and HLA in healthy donors. The PCR contained 60 Vbeta and 13 Jbeta primers. Assay used: immunoSEQ multiplex PCR; TCRdb lists only in-frame clones, some missing. The table has some 100,000 clones, about 88% seen once. The sequencing sample was made of PBMCs. Every receptor here comes from a man between 18 and 29 years old in good health and CMV-seronegative.

The chain combines TRBV7-9 with TRBJ1-6, with 10 bases aligning to TRBD1. With V trimmed by 10 bases and J by 7 bases, 7 bases remained unmatched. This CDR3 region has 14 residues. Germline V lookup: CDR1 SEHNR, CDR2 FQNEAQ (reference sequence). Here the CDR3 reads CAIPTGGVNSPLHF. The CDR3, as DNA: TGTGCCATCCCGACAGGGGGCGTGAATTCACCCCTCCACTTT.

The chain carries TRBV5-4 and TRBJ1-1; D unclear. CDR3 length equals 13 residues. Germline V lookup: CDR1 SGHNT, CDR2 YYREEE (reference sequence). Trimming stripped 4 bases from V and 5 bases from J, with 12 bases between. The CDR3 coding sequence is TGTGCCAGCAGCAGGGAGTTTTCTACTGAAGCTTTCTTT. Translation gives CASSREFSTEAFF.

This clone has a handful of counts. V is TRBV11-2 and J is TRBJ2-6; the D is unclear. The V gene lost 9 bases and the J gene lost 1 base, with 7 bases spanning the gap. This CDR3 contains 13 residues. Germline loops: CDR1 SGHAT, CDR2 FQNNGV. The CDR3 sequence: CASGVSGANVLTF. The CDR3 DNA is TGTGCCAGTGGAGTTTCTGGGGCCAACGTCCTGACTTTC.

The rearrangement uses TRBV19 and TRBJ1-6; no definite D call. The CDR3 spans 17 residues. The V and J ends lost 3 bases and 0 bases respectively, with 12 bases between them. The germline gives CDR1 LNHDA, CDR2 SQIVND (reference sequence). The CDR3 is CASSIRRLGSYNSPLHF. CDR3 bases: TGTGCCAGTAGTATTCGCAGGCTGGGCTCCTATAATTCACCCCTCCACTTT.

This clone was observed a few times. The genes are TRBV6-6 and TRBJ1-5; tentatively, D is TRBD1 (5 bases). This CDR3 is built from 16 residues. Germline values: CDR1 MNHNY, CDR2 SVGAGI (reference sequence). Trimming took 10 bases from V and 0 from J, leaving 19 bases between them. The CDR3 loop is CATRQGGRVSNQPQHF. The CDR3 DNA follows: TGTGCCACCCGCCAGGGCGGGAGGGTTAGCAATCAGCCCCAGCATTTT.

The V and J genes are TRBV6-6 and TRBJ2-1; 9 bases are shared with TRBD2. The germline V gene encodes CDR1 MNHNY and CDR2 SVGAGI (reference sequence). With V trimmed by 2 bases and J by 6 bases, 8 bases remained unmatched. This CDR3 comprises 16 residues. CDR3 protein: CASSYGGASGTNEQFF. In DNA, the CDR3 is TGTGCCAGCAGTTACGGGGGGGCTAGCGGGACCAATGAGCAGTTCTTC.

This sequence joins TRBV29-1 and TRBJ1-2; D uncertain. This CDR3 contains 11 residues. CDR1 SQVTM and CDR2 ANQGSEA come from the germline V gene. V gave up 7 bases and J gave up 4 bases, with 10 bases separating them. The CDR3 loop reads CSGRAAYGYTF. The CDR3 DNA is TGCAGCGGGCGGGCAGCCTATGGCTACACCTTC.

This chain connects TRBV5-1 to TRBJ2-7, with TRBD1 identical over 9 bases. CDR3 length: 14 amino acids. With V trimmed by 6 bases and J by 6 bases, 10 bases remained unmatched. Germline V CDR1 and CDR2: SGHRS, YFSETQ. The CDR3 DNA follows: TGCGCCAGCACTCTGGGGACAGGGCCCTCCGAGCAGTACTTC. Translated, it gives CASTLGTGPSEQYF.